The 28 T cell receptor beta chains in this list originate from one sample, sequenced in a study of T cell responses to AZD1222 COVID-19 vaccine. Here immunoSEQ multiplex PCR was the method, and the copy in TCRdb shows in-frame clones only, minus some. The table includes about 110,000 clones, 70% to 90% detected once. Sequencing was performed on peripheral blood, taken on day 0 of AZD1222 vaccination. Source of these receptors: an adult in good health.

This chain uses TRBV6-4 with TRBJ1-5, with D tentatively TRBD1 (5 bases). Deletions cut 5 bases from V and 3 bases from J, with 8 bases between. The CDR3 sequence is 13 residues long. The germline V gene encodes CDR1 MRHNA and CDR2 SNTAGT. CDR3 sequence reads: CASSWGVNQPQHF. In DNA form, the CDR3 reads TGTGCCAGCAGTTGGGGGGTCAATCAGCCCCAGCATTTT.

This rearrangement joins TRBV2 to TRBJ1-2; D gene unclear. This CDR3 comprises 14 residues. The V gene's germline CDR1 is SNHLY and CDR2 FYNNEI. Trimming cost V 4 bases and J 5 bases, with 14 bases left between them. CDR3 in DNA: TGTGCCAGCAGTGGAGGCGACGCGGCATATGGCTACACCTTC. Translating it yields CASSGGDAAYGYTF.

This chain connects TRBV3-1 (or the pseudogene TRBV3-2) to TRBJ2-3; D not certain. The V and J ends lost 3 bases and 2 bases respectively, with 12 bases between them. The CDR3 contains 15 residues. Germline CDR1 LGHDT, CDR2 YNNKEL (reference sequence). CDR3: CASSQASVYTDTQYF. For the CDR3, the DNA is TGTGCCAGCAGCCAGGCGAGCGTATACACAGATACGCAGTATTTT.

The V call is TRBV11-1, the J call TRBJ2-2, with 7 nucleotides matching TRBD2. The CDR3 length is 16 residues. Looked up from germline, CDR1 is SGHAT and CDR2 is FQDESV (reference sequence). J was trimmed by 1 base and V by 1 base; bases with no gene match: 3. This CDR3 is CASSLEPSGNTGELFF. The CDR3 DNA reads TGTGCCAGCAGCTTAGAGCCTAGCGGGAACACCGGGGAGCTGTTTTTT.

This chain uses TRBV21-1 with TRBJ2-5; TRBD1, the table's D call, lacks a check against the DNA. TRBV21-1 is listed as a pseudogene. This CDR3 spans 17 amino acids. The CDR3 DNA reads TGTGCCAGCAGCAAAGATGGGGCTGGACTTGGGGGCGAGACCCAGTACTTC. Translation gives CASSKDGAGLGGETQYF.

V is TRBV3-1 (or the pseudogene TRBV3-2) and J is TRBJ1-1; 8 bases match TRBD1. The CDR3 is 13 amino acids. Germline V gives CDR1 LGHDT, CDR2 YNNKEL (reference sequence). Trimming took 6 bases from V and 4 from J; bases not matched to a gene: 4. Here the CDR3 DNA reads TGTGCCAGCAGACACCAGGGGGCCACTGAAGCTTTCTTT. As protein: CASRHQGATEAFF.

This rearrangement joins TRBV9 to TRBJ1-5; D ambiguous. V lost 7 bases to trimming and J lost 8 bases, with 16 bases between them. This CDR3 has 13 amino acids. Germline-derived CDR1 and CDR2 are SGDLS and YYNGEE. The CDR3 here is CASSTLPMEPQHF. The CDR3 DNA reads as TGTGCCAGCTCTACATTGCCTATGGAGCCCCAGCATTTT.

The V and J genes are TRBV29-1 and TRBJ2-3, with a possible D match to TRBD2 (5 bases). This CDR3 has 15 amino acids. Per the germline V gene, CDR1 is SQVTM and CDR2 is ANQGSEA. V lost 6 bases and J 8 bases, leaving 24 bases between the germline ends. The CDR3: CSVAPPPSGAGTQYF. The CDR3 DNA reads TGCAGCGTAGCACCGCCGCCAAGCGGCGCGGGTACGCAGTATTTT.

The chain has TRBV19 and TRBJ2-1; D unresolved. The germline V and J ends were trimmed by 7 bases and 9 bases, with 22 bases remaining between them. CDR1 is LNHDA, CDR2 SQIVND, per germline (reference sequence). The CDR3 length is 15 residues. As DNA, the CDR3 is TGTGCCAGTACTCTAGGTGGGCGGCTAGACGCTGAGCAGTTCTTC. Translated: CASTLGGRLDAEQFF.

As concerns this clone: At one end, the junction sequence differs from germline, possibly due to a read error. The chain employs TRBV7-7 and TRBJ1-4; the match to TRBD1 covers 7 bases. The CDR3 has 15 residues. Germline V gene data show CDR1 as SSHAT and CDR2 as FNYEAQ (reference sequence). In DNA form, the CDR3 reads TGTGCTAGCAGCTTAGGGACAGCCTTGGGGGAAAAACTGTTTTTT. It translates to CASSLGTALGEKLFF.

This clone came up once. This rearrangement joins TRBV19 to TRBJ2-3; 7 positions match TRBD1. V lost 7 bases and J lost 0; bases outside the gene matches: 7. The CDR3 is 15 residues long. CDR1 and CDR2 from the germline V gene are LNHDA and SQIVND (reference sequence). The CDR3 region has the DNA TGTGCCAGTACCCCGAGGGGACAGAGCACAGATACGCAGTATTTT. It is translated as CASTPRGQSTDTQYF.

V and J are TRBV28 and TRBJ2-7; TRBD2 matches 8 bases. CDR1 and CDR2 from the germline V gene are MDHEN and SYDVKM. The CDR3 is 15 amino acids. V shed 8 bases, J shed 0 bases, and the junction held 9 bases outside the gene matches. The CDR3, as DNA: TGTGCCAGCCGGGCCGGGGGGGGCTACTCCTACGAGCAGTACTTC. This codes for CASRAGGGYSYEQYF.

V usage is TRBV7-8 and J usage is TRBJ1-1, with D unclear. CDR3 length: 15 amino acids. Germline V gives CDR1 SGHVS, CDR2 FQNEAQ. The ends were cut back, 5 bases at V and 3 bases at J, with 16 bases in the middle. CDR3 loop: CASSPLDGRDTEAFF. CDR3 sequence (DNA): TGTGCCAGCAGCCCCCTGGACGGGCGGGACACTGAAGCTTTCTTT.

This chain joins TRBV7-3 and TRBJ2-1, with D possibly being TRBD1 or TRBD2 (5 bases each). This CDR3 is 15 amino acids long. Trimming cost V 5 bases and J 3 bases, with 14 bases left between them. Germline V CDR1 and CDR2: SGHTA, FQGTGA. Here the CDR3 reads CASSPGGAVYNEQFF. CDR3 DNA: TGTGCCAGCAGCCCTGGGGGAGCTGTCTACAATGAGCAGTTCTTC.

This chain links TRBV29-1 with TRBJ1-2; TRBD1 aligns across 7 bases. V trimming: 4 bases; J trimming: 8 bases; junction bases outside the gene matches: 13. Germline CDR1 is SQVTM and CDR2 is ANQGSEA. This CDR3 comprises 14 residues. The CDR3 region is CSVGSTGPLIGYTF. The CDR3 DNA sequence: TGCAGCGTTGGATCGACAGGGCCATTAATAGGCTACACCTTC.

The chain uses TRBV6-5 and TRBJ1-4; D possibly corresponds to TRBD1 (5 bases). Germline CDR1 reads MNHEY; CDR2 reads SVGAGI. The V end lost 2 bases, the J end lost 5 bases, and 9 bases lay between the germline ends. This CDR3 is built from 14 residues. This CDR3 is CASSYDRQNEKLFF. For the CDR3, the DNA is TGTGCCAGCAGTTACGACAGACAAAATGAAAAACTGTTTTTT.

The chain carries TRBV4-2 and TRBJ2-6; D is possibly TRBD1 (5 bases). The germline V gene encodes CDR1 LGHNA and CDR2 YNFKEQ. V dropped 4 bases and J dropped 0 bases, with 10 bases sitting between them. The CDR3 has 16 residues. The CDR3 is CASSLRVPSGANVLTF. DNA of the CDR3: TGTGCCAGCAGCCTCAGGGTTCCCTCTGGGGCCAACGTCCTGACTTTC.

The rearrangement uses TRBV24-1 and TRBJ1-2, with 7 bases aligning to TRBD1. Germline values: CDR1 KGHDR, CDR2 SFDVKD. The V segment lost 3 bases and the J segment 4 bases; nucleotides outside the gene matches: 7. CDR3 length: 15 residues. The CDR3 protein is CATSDAQQGGYGYTF. The CDR3 DNA follows: TGTGCCACCAGTGATGCCCAGCAGGGGGGCTATGGCTACACCTTC.

This chain uses TRBV14 with TRBJ1-4; TRBD1 might be the D (6 bases). V lost 5 bases to trimming and J lost 8 bases, with 21 bases between them. Germline V CDR1 and CDR2: SGHDN, FVKESK. The CDR3 covers 16 residues. As DNA, the CDR3 is TGTGCCAGCAGCGCACTCCAGACAGGAACTACCGAAAAACTGTTTTTT. Translation: CASSALQTGTTEKLFF.

The chain is built from TRBV24-1 and TRBJ2-1; D is uncertain. Germline V gene sequence: CDR1 KGHDR, CDR2 SFDVKD. Trimming shortened V by 4 bases and J by 4 bases, and 13 bases separated the two germline ends. CDR3 size: 15 residues. CDR3 loop: CATSDGKGPYNEQFF. The CDR3 DNA is TGTGCCACCAGTGACGGTAAGGGTCCATACAATGAGCAGTTCTTC.

This clone appeared once. The chain combines TRBV11-2 with TRBJ1-4; D unclear. Germline lookup yields CDR1 SGHAT and CDR2 FQNNGV. V was clipped by 1 base and J by 7 bases, with 22 bases between them. This CDR3 has 18 amino acids. The CDR3 here is CASSLGPPRKSGSEKLFF. CDR3 bases: TGTGCCAGCAGCTTAGGCCCCCCTCGGAAATCGGGTAGTGAAAAACTGTTTTTT. Complete variable domain (other parts from reference TRBV11-2 and TRBJ1-4): EAGVAQSPRYKIIEKRQSVAFWCNPISGHATLYWYQQILGQGPKLLIQFQNNGVVDDSQLPKDRFSAERLKGVDSTLKIQPAKLEDSAVYLCASSLGPPRKSGSEKLFFGSGTQLSVL.

The DNA of the CDR3 is TGTGCCAGCAGCCGAGTACACGAGCAGTACTTC. Protein: CASSRVHEQYF. This sequence joins TRBV3-1 (or the pseudogene TRBV3-2) and TRBJ2-7; D is ambiguous. CDR3 length: 11 residues. V was pared by 4 bases and J by 5 bases, with 6 bases between. From germline, CDR1 is LGHDT and CDR2 YNNKEL (reference sequence).

The chain joins TRBV14 to TRBJ2-3, with D maybe TRBD2 (5 bases). The CDR3 spans 14 residues. Trimming cost V 10 bases and J 3 bases, with 17 bases left between them. Germline V gene lookup returns CDR1 SGHDN and CDR2 FVKESK. As DNA, the CDR3 is TGTGCCACTTCGAGAGGACTCTCGACAGATACGCAGTATTTT. This gives the protein CATSRGLSTDTQYF.

The gene calls are TRBV18 and TRBJ1-1; 11 bases are a match to TRBD1. Germline V gene sequence: CDR1 KGHSH, CDR2 LQKENI. Germline trimming cut 3 bases from V and 11 bases from J; bases unmatched to any gene: 2. This CDR3 has 12 residues. The chain's CDR3 is CASSPGQGDAFF. In DNA form, the CDR3 reads TGTGCCAGCTCACCGGGACAGGGGGACGCTTTCTTT.

This clone was seen just once. The chain links TRBV19 to TRBJ2-6, with TRBD1 matching over 11 bases. CDR1 is LNHDA and CDR2 is SQIVND in the germline V gene (reference sequence). V lost 5 bases to trimming and J lost 2 bases; unmatched junction nucleotides: 11. CDR3 size: 19 residues. The CDR3 bases are TGTGCCAGTAGTGCAACGGACAGGGGGCGCGAGACTGGGGCCAACGTCCTGACTTTC. Translated, it gives CASSATDRGRETGANVLTF.

The gene calls are TRBV28 and TRBJ1-5; D ambiguous. Between the trimmed V and J ends, which lost 8 bases and 2 bases, there was a span of 19 bases. Germline V gene data show CDR1 as MDHEN and CDR2 as SYDVKM. The CDR3 has 16 residues. CDR3: CASLYSGVPGNQPQHF. The CDR3 nucleotides are TGTGCCAGCTTATATAGTGGGGTTCCGGGCAATCAGCCCCAGCATTTT. The full variable domain, with the rest looked up from reference TRBV28 and TRBJ1-5, is DVKVTQSSRYLVKRTGEKVFLECVQDMDHENMFWYRQDPGLGLRLIYFSYDVKMKEKGDIPEGYSVSREKKERFSLILESASTNQTSMYLCASLYSGVPGNQPQHFGDGTRLSIL.

This clone was picked up a small number of times. The J gene is TRBJ1-5, the V gene TRBV21-1; the table's D call, TRBD1, has no DNA check behind it. TRBV21-1 is termed a pseudogene. The CDR3 runs 17 residues. The CDR3 region is CASSKGGGPSRDQPQHF. DNA for the CDR3: TGTGCCAGCAGCAAAGGAGGGGGACCCTCGCGCGATCAGCCCCAGCATTTT.

V is TRBV5-6 and J is TRBJ2-4, with D possibly matching TRBD1 (5 bases). Germline V CDR1 and CDR2: SGHDT, YYEEEE. The V and J ends lost 5 bases and 0 bases respectively, with 12 bases between them. CDR3 length: 15 amino acids. The CDR3 nucleotides are TGTGCCAGCAGGGGTTGGGGCAAAGCCAAAAACATTCAGTACTTC. It specifies CASRGWGKAKNIQYF.